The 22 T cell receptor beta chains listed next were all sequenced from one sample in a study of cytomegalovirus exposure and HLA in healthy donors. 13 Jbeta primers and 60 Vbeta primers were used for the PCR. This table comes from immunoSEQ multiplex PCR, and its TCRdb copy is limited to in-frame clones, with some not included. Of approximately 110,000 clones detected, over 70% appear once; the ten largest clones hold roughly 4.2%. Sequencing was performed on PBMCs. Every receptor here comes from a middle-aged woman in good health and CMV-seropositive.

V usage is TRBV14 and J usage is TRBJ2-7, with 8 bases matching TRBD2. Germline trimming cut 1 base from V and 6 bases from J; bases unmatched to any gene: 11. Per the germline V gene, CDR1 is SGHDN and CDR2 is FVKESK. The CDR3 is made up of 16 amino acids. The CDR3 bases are TGTGCCAGCAGCCAAGTAAAGGGCGGGAGGTCTCTCGAGCAGTACTTC. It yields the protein CASSQVKGGRSLEQYF.

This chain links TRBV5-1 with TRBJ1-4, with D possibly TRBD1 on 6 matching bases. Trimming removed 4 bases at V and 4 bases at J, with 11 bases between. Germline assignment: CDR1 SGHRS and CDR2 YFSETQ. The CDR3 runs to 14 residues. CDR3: CASSPRDINEKLFF. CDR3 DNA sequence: TGCGCCAGCAGCCCTCGGGACATTAATGAAAAACTGTTTTTT.

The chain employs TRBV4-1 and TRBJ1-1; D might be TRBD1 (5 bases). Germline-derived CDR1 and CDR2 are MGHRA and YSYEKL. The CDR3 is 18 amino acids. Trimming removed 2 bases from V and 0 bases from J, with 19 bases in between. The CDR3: CASSQSLWTKELNTEAFF. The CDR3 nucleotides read TGCGCCAGCAGCCAAAGCCTGTGGACAAAAGAATTGAACACTGAAGCTTTCTTT.

The CDR3 loop is CASSVAADTDTQYF. The CDR3, as DNA: TGTGCCAGCAGCGTAGCTGCGGACACAGATACGCAGTATTTT. V usage is TRBV9 and J usage is TRBJ2-3; D unclear. CDR1 and CDR2 from the germline V gene are SGDLS and YYNGEE. V was shortened by 0 bases and J by 2 bases, with 7 bases between the two germline ends. This CDR3 has 14 amino acids. The whole variable domain, remainder taken from reference TRBV9 and TRBJ2-3, is DSGVTQTPKHLITATGQRVTLRCSPRSGDLSVYWYQQSLDQGLQFLIQYYNGEERAKGNILERFSAQQFPDLHSELNLSSLELGDSALYFCASSVAADTDTQYFGPGTRLTVL.

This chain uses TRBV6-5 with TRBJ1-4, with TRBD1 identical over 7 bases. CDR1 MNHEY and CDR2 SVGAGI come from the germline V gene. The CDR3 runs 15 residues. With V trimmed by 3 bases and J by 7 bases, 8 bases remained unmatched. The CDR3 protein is CASSYRQGSGEKLFF. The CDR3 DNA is TGTGCCAGCAGTTATCGACAGGGCTCGGGTGAAAAACTGTTTTTT.

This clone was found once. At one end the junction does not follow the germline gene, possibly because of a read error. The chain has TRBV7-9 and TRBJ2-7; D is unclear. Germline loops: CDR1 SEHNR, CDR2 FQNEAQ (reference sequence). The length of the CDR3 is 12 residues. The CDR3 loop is CSSSLEPNEQYF. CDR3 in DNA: TGTTCCAGCAGCTTAGAACCTAACGAGCAGTACTTC.

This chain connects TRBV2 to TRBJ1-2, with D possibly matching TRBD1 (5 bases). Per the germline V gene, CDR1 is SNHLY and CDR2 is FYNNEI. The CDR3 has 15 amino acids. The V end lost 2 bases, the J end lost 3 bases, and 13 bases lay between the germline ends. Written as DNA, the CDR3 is TGTGCCAGCAGTGAAAGCGGGGGAAGTTACTATGGCTACACCTTC. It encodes CASSESGGSYYGYTF.

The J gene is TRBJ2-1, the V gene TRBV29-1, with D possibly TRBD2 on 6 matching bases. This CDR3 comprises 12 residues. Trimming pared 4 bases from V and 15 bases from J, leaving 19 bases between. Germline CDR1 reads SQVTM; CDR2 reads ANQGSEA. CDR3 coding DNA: TGCAGCGTTGCGGCCAGAGGGACTGTGCTGTTCTTC. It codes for CSVAARGTVLFF.

The CDR3 DNA sequence: TGCGCCAGCAGCCTAGCGGGGGGCAATGAGCAGTTCTTC. Translating it yields CASSLAGGNEQFF. The chain has TRBV10-2 and TRBJ2-1, with 11 nucleotides matching TRBD2. Trimming cost V 6 bases and J 6 bases; bases outside gene matches: 1. Germline V lookup: CDR1 WSHSY, CDR2 SAAADI. The CDR3 contains 13 residues.

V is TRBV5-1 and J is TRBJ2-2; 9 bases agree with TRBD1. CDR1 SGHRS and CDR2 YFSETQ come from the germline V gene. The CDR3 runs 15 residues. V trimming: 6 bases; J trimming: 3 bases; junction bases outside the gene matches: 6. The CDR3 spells CASTSGTGYTGELFF. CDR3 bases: TGCGCCAGCACGTCCGGGACAGGGTACACCGGGGAGCTGTTTTTT.

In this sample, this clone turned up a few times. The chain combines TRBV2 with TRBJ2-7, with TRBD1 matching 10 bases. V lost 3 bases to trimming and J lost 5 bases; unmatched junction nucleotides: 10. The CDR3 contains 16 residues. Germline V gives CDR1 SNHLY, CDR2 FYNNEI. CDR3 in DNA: TGTGCCAGCAGTGAGTCCCCGGGACAGGGGATGAACGAGCAGTACTTC. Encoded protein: CASSESPGQGMNEQYF.

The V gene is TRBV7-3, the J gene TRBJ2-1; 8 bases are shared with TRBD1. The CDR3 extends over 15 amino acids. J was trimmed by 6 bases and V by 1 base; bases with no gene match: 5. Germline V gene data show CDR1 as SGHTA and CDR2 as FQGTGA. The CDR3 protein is CASSLMGQAPNEQFF. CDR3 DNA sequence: TGTGCCAGCAGCTTAATGGGACAGGCCCCCAATGAGCAGTTCTTC. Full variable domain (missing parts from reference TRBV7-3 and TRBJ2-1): GAGVSQTPSNKVTEKGKYVELRCDPISGHTALYWYRQSLGQGPEFLIYFQGTGAADDSGLPNDRFFAVRPEGSVSTLKIQRTERGDSAVYLCASSLMGQAPNEQFFGPGTRLTVL.

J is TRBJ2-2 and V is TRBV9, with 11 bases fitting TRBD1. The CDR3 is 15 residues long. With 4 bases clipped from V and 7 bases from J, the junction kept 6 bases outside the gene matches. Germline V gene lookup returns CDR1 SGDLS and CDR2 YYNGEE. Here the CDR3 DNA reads TGTGCCAGCAGCAACCGGGACAGGGGGATCGGGGAGCTGTTTTTT. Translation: CASSNRDRGIGELFF.

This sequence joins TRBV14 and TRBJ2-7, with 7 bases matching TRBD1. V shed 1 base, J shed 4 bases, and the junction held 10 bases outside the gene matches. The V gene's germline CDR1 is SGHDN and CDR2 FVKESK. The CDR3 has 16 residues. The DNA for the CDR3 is TGTGCCAGCAGCCAAGCCCTCGGGACAGCAATATACGAGCAGTACTTC. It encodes CASSQALGTAIYEQYF.

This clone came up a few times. CDR3 loop: CATSGYTGEKLFF. The CDR3, as DNA: TGTGCCACCAGCGGCTACACGGGTGAAAAACTGTTTTTT. The chain employs TRBV15 and TRBJ1-4; D is unresolved. V was shortened by 5 bases and J by 7 bases, with 11 bases between the two germline ends. Germline values: CDR1 LNHNV, CDR2 YYDKDF (reference sequence). The CDR3 consists of 13 residues.

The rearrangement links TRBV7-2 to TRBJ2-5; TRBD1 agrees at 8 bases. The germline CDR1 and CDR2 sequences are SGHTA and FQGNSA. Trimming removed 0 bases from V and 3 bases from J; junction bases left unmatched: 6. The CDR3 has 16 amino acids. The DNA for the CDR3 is TGTGCCAGCAGCTTAGCCGCCCGACAGGGGAAAGAGACCCAGTACTTC. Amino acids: CASSLAARQGKETQYF. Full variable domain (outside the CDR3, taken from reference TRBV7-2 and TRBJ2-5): GAGVSQSPSNKVTEKGKDVELRCDPISGHTALYWYRQSLGQGLEFLIYFQGNSAPDKSGLPSDRFSAERTGGSVSTLTIQRTQQEDSAVYLCASSLAARQGKETQYFGPGTRLLVL.

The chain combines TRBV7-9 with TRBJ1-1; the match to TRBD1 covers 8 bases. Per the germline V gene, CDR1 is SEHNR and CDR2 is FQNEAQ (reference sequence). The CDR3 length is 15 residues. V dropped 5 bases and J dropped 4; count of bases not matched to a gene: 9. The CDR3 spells CASSARQGLSTEAFF. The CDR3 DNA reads TGTGCCAGCAGCGCCCGACAGGGGTTGAGCACTGAAGCTTTCTTT.

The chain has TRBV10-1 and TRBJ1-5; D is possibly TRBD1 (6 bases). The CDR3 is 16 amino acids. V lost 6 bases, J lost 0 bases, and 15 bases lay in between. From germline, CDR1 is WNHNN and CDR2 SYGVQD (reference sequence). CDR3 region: CASSVTGTHSNQPQHF. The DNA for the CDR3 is TGCGCCAGCAGCGTCACCGGGACACATAGCAATCAGCCCCAGCATTTT.

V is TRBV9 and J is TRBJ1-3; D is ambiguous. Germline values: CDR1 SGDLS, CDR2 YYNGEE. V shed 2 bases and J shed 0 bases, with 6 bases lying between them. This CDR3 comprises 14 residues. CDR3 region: CASSVGVSGNTIYF. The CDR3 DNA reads TGTGCCAGCAGCGTCGGGGTCTCTGGAAACACCATATATTTT.

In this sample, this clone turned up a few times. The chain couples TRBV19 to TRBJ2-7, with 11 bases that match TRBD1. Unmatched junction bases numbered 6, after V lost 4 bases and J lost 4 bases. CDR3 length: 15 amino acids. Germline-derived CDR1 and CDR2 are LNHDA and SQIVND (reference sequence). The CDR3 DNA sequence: TGTGCCAGTAGTACCCCTGGGACAGGGGGGTACGAGCAGTACTTC. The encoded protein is CASSTPGTGGYEQYF.

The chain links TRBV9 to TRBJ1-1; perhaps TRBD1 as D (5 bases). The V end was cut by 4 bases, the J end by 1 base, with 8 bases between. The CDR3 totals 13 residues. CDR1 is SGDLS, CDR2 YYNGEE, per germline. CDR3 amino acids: CASSSGGNTEAFF. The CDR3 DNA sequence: TGTGCCAGCAGCTCCGGGGGGAACACTGAAGCTTTCTTT. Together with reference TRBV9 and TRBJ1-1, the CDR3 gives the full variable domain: DSGVTQTPKHLITATGQRVTLRCSPRSGDLSVYWYQQSLDQGLQFLIQYYNGEERAKGNILERFSAQQFPDLHSELNLSSLELGDSALYFCASSSGGNTEAFFGQGTRLTVV.

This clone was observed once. The CDR3 DNA sequence: TGTGCCAGCAGGATTCAGGATCTCTACGAGCAGTACTTC. Protein: CASRIQDLYEQYF. V and J are TRBV14 and TRBJ2-7, with unresolved D. Trimming shortened V by 6 bases and J by 3 bases, and 12 bases separated the two germline ends. Germline CDR1 and CDR2: SGHDN and FVKESK. The CDR3 is 13 residues long.